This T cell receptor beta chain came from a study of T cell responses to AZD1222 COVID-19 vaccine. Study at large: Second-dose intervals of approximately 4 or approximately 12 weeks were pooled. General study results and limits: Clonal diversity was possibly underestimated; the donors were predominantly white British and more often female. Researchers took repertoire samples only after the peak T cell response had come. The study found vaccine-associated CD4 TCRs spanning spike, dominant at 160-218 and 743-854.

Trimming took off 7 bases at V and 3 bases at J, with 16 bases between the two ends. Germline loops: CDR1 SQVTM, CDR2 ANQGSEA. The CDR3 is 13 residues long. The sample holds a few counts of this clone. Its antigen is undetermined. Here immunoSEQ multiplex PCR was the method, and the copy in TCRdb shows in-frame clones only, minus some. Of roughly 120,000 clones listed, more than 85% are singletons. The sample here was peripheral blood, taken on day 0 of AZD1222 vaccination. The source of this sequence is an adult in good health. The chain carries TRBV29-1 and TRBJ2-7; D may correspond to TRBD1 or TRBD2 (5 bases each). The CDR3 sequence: CSALQGEVYEQYF. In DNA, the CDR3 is TGCAGCGCCCTCCAGGGAGAGGTCTACGAGCAGTACTTC.